This passage covers 25 T cell receptor beta chains from one sample sequenced in a study of PD-1 blockade in classical Hodgkin lymphoma. Noted time point: newly diagnosed, previously untreated cHL patient sample. The study purified CD4+ T cells from thawed PBMCs using magnetic negative selection. The data were produced by immunoSEQ multiplex PCR, yet TCRdb's version contains in-frame clones alone and is incomplete. The profile covers 30,000 to 40,000 clones, with around 89% appearing a single time and more than 0.2% taken by the ten largest. The material sequenced was CD4+ T cells from blood. Source of these receptors: a human donor with classical Hodgkin lymphoma.

This rearrangement joins TRBV7-9 to TRBJ1-2; no definite D call. V was shortened by 3 bases and J by 1 base, with 18 bases between the two germline ends. The CDR3 is 17 amino acids. Germline-derived CDR1 and CDR2 are SEHNR and FQNEAQ (reference sequence). Written as DNA, the CDR3 is TGTGCCAGCAGCTTTCGCCCCGGGCCATCCAATAACTATGGCTACACCTTC. This codes for CASSFRPGPSNNYGYTF.

A word on this clone: Within the sample, other DNA sequences also encode this same CDR3. The rearrangement links TRBV7-2 to TRBJ2-3; no definite D call. This CDR3 has 12 residues. Germline CDR1 and CDR2: SGHTA and FQGNSA. V was trimmed by 5 bases and J by 0 bases, leaving 3 bases between them. The CDR3 nucleotides are TGTGCCAGCAGCCCGAGCACAGATACGCAGTATTTT. This translates into CASSPSTDTQYF.

The J gene is TRBJ2-7, the V gene TRBV19; tentatively, D is TRBD1 (6 bases). CDR3 length: 15 amino acids. From germline, CDR1 is LNHDA and CDR2 SQIVND (reference sequence). Trimming left V 6 bases short and J 5 bases short, with 20 bases between. The CDR3 region has the DNA TGTGCCAGTAGCGTGGGTAAGGGGGAGTTCGACGAGCAGTACTTC. Encoded protein: CASSVGKGEFDEQYF. Using reference TRBV19 and TRBJ2-7 for the parts outside the CDR3, the full variable domain is DGGITQSPKYLFRKEGQNVTLSCEQNLNHDAMYWYRQDPGQGLRLIYYSQIVNDFQKGDIAEGYSVSREKKESFPLTVTSAQKNPTAFYLCASSVGKGEFDEQYFGPGTRLTVT.

The chain employs TRBV4-1 and TRBJ2-5; 14 bases are a match to TRBD2. V shed 5 bases, J shed 4 bases, and the junction held 3 bases outside the gene matches. CDR1 MGHRA and CDR2 YSYEKL come from the germline V gene. The CDR3 is 15 amino acids. CDR3 nucleotide sequence: TGCGCCAGCAGCAGGACTAGCGGGGGGCGAGAGACCCAGTACTTC. It encodes CASSRTSGGRETQYF.

The chain combines TRBV7-9 with TRBJ2-5; 7 bases are a match to TRBD2. Trimming cost V 4 bases and J 8 bases; bases outside gene matches: 10. The CDR3 sequence is 14 residues long. Germline lookup yields CDR1 SEHNR and CDR2 FQNEAQ (reference sequence). The CDR3 region has the DNA TGTGCCAGCAGCTACGGACCGGGAGGAGGTACCCAGTACTTC. Protein sequence: CASSYGPGGGTQYF.

The chain combines TRBV5-1 with TRBJ1-1, with D possibly TRBD1 on 6 matching bases. Germline assignment: CDR1 SGHRS and CDR2 YFSETQ. Trimming removed 6 bases from V and 4 bases from J, with 13 bases in between. This CDR3 is 13 amino acids long. CDR3 sequence: CASTGQLLTEAFF. The CDR3 bases are TGCGCCAGCACTGGACAGCTTCTCACTGAAGCTTTCTTT.

The chain joins TRBV4-1 to TRBJ2-7; D gene uncertain. Between the trimmed V and J ends, which lost 1 base and 5 bases, there was a span of 21 bases. Per germline, CDR1 MGHRA and CDR2 YSYEKL. This CDR3 has 17 amino acids. CDR3 sequence: CASSQVIWQGLFDEQYF. The DNA for the CDR3 is TGCGCCAGCAGCCAAGTGATCTGGCAAGGTCTTTTCGACGAGCAGTACTTC.

This chain links TRBV2 with TRBJ1-6; a weak D match, TRBD1 (5 bases). V gave up 3 bases and J gave up 0 bases, with 18 bases separating them. CDR3 length: 19 residues. Germline CDR1 SNHLY, CDR2 FYNNEI. CDR3 sequence: CASSDGPRRGSSYNSPLHF. CDR3 DNA sequence: TGTGCCAGCAGTGATGGACCTAGACGGGGGAGCTCCTATAATTCACCCCTCCACTTT.

The chain recombines TRBV7-9 with TRBJ1-1; D unclear. The germline V gene has CDR1 SEHNR and CDR2 FQNEAQ (reference sequence). CDR3 length equals 13 residues. V lost 5 bases, J lost 1 base, and 8 bases lay in between. In DNA form, the CDR3 reads TGTGCCAGCAGCAAATATGAGAACACTGAAGCTTTCTTT. Its translation: CASSKYENTEAFF.

The V and J genes are TRBV5-4 and TRBJ1-1, with D possibly TRBD1 on 6 matching bases. CDR1 is SGHNT, CDR2 YYREEE, per germline (reference sequence). The CDR3 extends over 13 amino acids. Trimming took 4 bases from V and 0 from J, leaving 7 bases between them. This chain's CDR3 is CASSRTVNTEAFF. CDR3 DNA sequence: TGTGCCAGCAGCAGGACAGTGAACACTGAAGCTTTCTTT.

CDR3 protein: CASRREGQGNYGYTF. CDR3 DNA sequence: TGTGCCAGCCGACGCGAAGGACAGGGTAACTATGGCTACACCTTC. The chain carries TRBV6-5 and TRBJ1-2; 8 bases fit TRBD1. This CDR3 spans 15 amino acids. The trim removed 8 bases at V and 1 base at J, leaving 9 bases unmatched. CDR1 and CDR2 (germline): MNHEY, SVGAGI.

The V call is TRBV5-4, the J call TRBJ1-1; maybe TRBD1 (5 bases). Germline CDR1 and CDR2: SGHNT and YYREEE (reference sequence). V lost 0 bases, J lost 1 base, and 10 bases lay in between. The CDR3 contains 15 residues. DNA of the CDR3: TGTGCCAGCAGCTTGGGGGGCGCGGGGAACACTGAAGCTTTCTTT. Encoded protein: CASSLGGAGNTEAFF. Drawing the rest from reference TRBV5-4 and TRBJ1-1, the complete variable domain is ETGVTQSPTHLIKTRGQQVTLRCSSQSGHNTVSWYQQALGQGPQFIFQYYREEENGRGNFPPRFSGLQFPNYSSELNVNALELDDSALYLCASSLGGAGNTEAFFGQGTRLTVV.

This clone was seen only a few times. The J gene is TRBJ2-3, the V gene TRBV14; D gene unclear. The CDR3 runs to 13 residues. V was pared by 2 bases and J by 4 bases, with 7 bases between. CDR1 is SGHDN, CDR2 FVKESK, per germline. DNA for the CDR3: TGTGCCAGCAGCCAACTTAGGCCAGATACGCAGTATTTT. Protein sequence: CASSQLRPDTQYF.

The V and J genes are TRBV9 and TRBJ1-1; no firm D call. The germline V gene encodes CDR1 SGDLS and CDR2 YYNGEE. V gave up 1 base and J gave up 0 bases, with 7 bases separating them. The CDR3 sequence is 14 residues long. For the CDR3, the DNA is TGTGCCAGCAGCGTAACGGGCTTGAACACTGAAGCTTTCTTT. This sequence encodes CASSVTGLNTEAFF.

The V gene is TRBV19, the J gene TRBJ2-1; D not certain. The germline V and J ends were trimmed by 5 bases and 2 bases, with 7 bases remaining between them. The germline V gene encodes CDR1 LNHDA and CDR2 SQIVND (reference sequence). This CDR3 is built from 13 residues. Here the CDR3 reads CASSLGTYNEQFF. The CDR3 coding sequence is TGTGCCAGTAGTTTGGGTACCTACAATGAGCAGTTCTTC. Full variable domain (missing parts from reference TRBV19 and TRBJ2-1): DGGITQSPKYLFRKEGQNVTLSCEQNLNHDAMYWYRQDPGQGLRLIYYSQIVNDFQKGDIAEGYSVSREKKESFPLTVTSAQKNPTAFYLCASSLGTYNEQFFGPGTRLTVL.

This chain links TRBV5-4 with TRBJ1-2, with 11 nucleotides matching TRBD1. V was pared by 6 bases and J by 4 bases, with 5 bases of the junction left unmatched. CDR1 SGHNT and CDR2 YYREEE come from the germline V gene (reference sequence). CDR3 length: 14 residues. The CDR3 nucleotides read TGTGCCAGCACCAGGACAGGGGGCCCCTATGGCTACACCTTC. Translating gives CASTRTGGPYGYTF.

This clone was found a few times. The chain recombines TRBV5-1 with TRBJ1-3; D is perhaps TRBD1 (6 bases). Trimming pared 4 bases from V and 1 base from J, leaving 12 bases between. This CDR3 has 15 amino acids. The germline V gene has CDR1 SGHRS and CDR2 YFSETQ. Here the CDR3 reads CASSDGRGSGNTIYF. The DNA of the CDR3 is TGCGCCAGCAGCGACGGCAGGGGTTCTGGAAACACCATATATTTT.

The V call is TRBV13, the J call TRBJ2-5; D is perhaps TRBD2 (7 bases). The V end was cut by 5 bases, the J end by 3 bases, with 13 bases between. Per germline, CDR1 PRHDT and CDR2 FYEKMQ (reference sequence). The CDR3 length is 14 residues. The CDR3 DNA reads as TGTGCCAGCAGCCTCGGGGGGCCCAAAGAGACCCAGTACTTC. This translates into CASSLGGPKETQYF.

The genes are TRBV28 and TRBJ1-2; perhaps TRBD1 as D (6 bases). CDR1 and CDR2 (germline): MDHEN, SYDVKM. Trimming stripped 6 bases from V and 6 bases from J, with 14 bases between. This CDR3 contains 13 residues. CDR3 sequence reads: CASSLRGANGYTF. The DNA of the CDR3 is TGTGCCAGCAGCTTGAGGGGGGCTAATGGCTACACCTTC.

The rearrangement joins TRBV10-1 to TRBJ1-1; D may be TRBD1 (5 bases). Trimming pared 4 bases from V and 1 base from J, leaving 7 bases between. There are 13 residues in the CDR3. CDR1 WNHNN and CDR2 SYGVQD come from the germline V gene (reference sequence). CDR3 nucleotide sequence: TGCGCCAGCAGTGTGAGGGGGAACACTGAAGCTTTCTTT. This gives the protein CASSVRGNTEAFF.

The chain employs TRBV7-2 and TRBJ2-7; no firm D call. Per germline, CDR1 SGHTA and CDR2 FQGNSA. V was pared by 5 bases and J by 3 bases, with 14 bases between. The CDR3 extends over 14 amino acids. The CDR3 protein is CASSRTDGYYEQYF. CDR3 in DNA: TGTGCCAGCAGCCGGACGGACGGATACTACGAGCAGTACTTC.

The chain recombines TRBV18 with TRBJ1-2, with D perhaps matching TRBD1 (5 bases). This CDR3 has 11 amino acids. Germline lookup yields CDR1 KGHSH and CDR2 LQKENI. The V gene lost 5 bases and the J gene lost 7 bases, with 8 bases spanning the gap. CDR3 DNA sequence: TGTGCCAGCTCAACGGGGGGTGGCTACACCTTC. Its translation: CASSTGGGYTF.

The rearrangement links TRBV6-5 to TRBJ1-1; TRBD1 might be the D (5 bases). Trimming removed 6 bases from V and 3 bases from J, with 14 bases in between. Germline values: CDR1 MNHEY, CDR2 SVGAGI. The CDR3 contains 14 residues. The CDR3 loop is CASRSRRGDTEAFF. The DNA of the CDR3 is TGTGCCAGCAGATCAAGGAGGGGTGACACTGAAGCTTTCTTT.

The gene calls are TRBV5-1 and TRBJ2-7, with no clear D. Trimming pared 0 bases from V and 2 bases from J, leaving 6 bases between. The V gene's germline CDR1 is SGHRS and CDR2 YFSETQ. This CDR3 comprises 13 residues. CDR3 DNA sequence: TGCGCCAGCAGCTTGGATGGGGCCTACGAGCAGTACTTC. As protein: CASSLDGAYEQYF. The entire variable domain, with the rest obtained from reference TRBV5-1 and TRBJ2-7, is as follows: KAGVTQTPRYLIKTRGQQVTLSCSPISGHRSVSWYQQTPGQGLQFLFEYFSETQRNKGNFPGRFSGRQFSNSRSEMNVSTLELGDSALYLCASSLDGAYEQYFGPGTRLTVT.

The chain has TRBV2 and TRBJ2-1; 12 bases agree with TRBD2. Germline CDR1 and CDR2: SNHLY and FYNNEI. CDR3 length: 15 residues. Trimming took 5 bases from V and 7 from J; bases not matched to a gene: 6. The CDR3 sequence: CASSFGLAGQNEQFF. The CDR3 region has the DNA TGTGCCAGCAGTTTCGGACTAGCGGGGCAGAATGAGCAGTTCTTC.